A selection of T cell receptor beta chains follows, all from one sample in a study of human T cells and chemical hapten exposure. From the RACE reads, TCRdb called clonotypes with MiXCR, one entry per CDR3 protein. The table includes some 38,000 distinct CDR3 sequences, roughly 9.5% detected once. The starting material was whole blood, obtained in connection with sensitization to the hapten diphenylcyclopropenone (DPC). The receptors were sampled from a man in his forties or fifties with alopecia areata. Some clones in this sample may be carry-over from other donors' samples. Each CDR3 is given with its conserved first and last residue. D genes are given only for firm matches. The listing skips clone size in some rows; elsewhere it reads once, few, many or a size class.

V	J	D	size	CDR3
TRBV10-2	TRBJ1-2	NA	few	CASSESQGVGYTF
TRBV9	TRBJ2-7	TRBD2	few	CASSPTTSISYEQYF
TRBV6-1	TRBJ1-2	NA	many	CASSLDSNYGYTF
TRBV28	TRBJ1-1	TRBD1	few	CASSFWGQGAGNTEAFF
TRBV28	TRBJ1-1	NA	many	CASSWDRNTEAFF
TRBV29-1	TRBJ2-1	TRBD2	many	CSGTHTSGRSSNEQFF
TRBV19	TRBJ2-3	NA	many	CASSIYGQGADTQYF
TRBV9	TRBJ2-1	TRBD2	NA	CASSVIAGGAGEQFF
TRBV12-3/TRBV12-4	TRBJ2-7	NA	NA	CASKSLGRPTEQYF
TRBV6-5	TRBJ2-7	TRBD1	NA	CASRKGYRDRAYEQYF
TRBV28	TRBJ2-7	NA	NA	CASSLDQSYEQYF
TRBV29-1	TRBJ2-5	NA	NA	CSVLGQNAQETQYF
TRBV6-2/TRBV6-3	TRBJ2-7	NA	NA	CASRASYEQYF
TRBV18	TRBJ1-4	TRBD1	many	CASSPWTGVTGKLFF
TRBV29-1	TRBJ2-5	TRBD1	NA	CSVRDSLKETQYF
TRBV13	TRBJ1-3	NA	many	CASSFMRPSGNTIYF
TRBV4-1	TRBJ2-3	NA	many	CASSQGPADTQYF
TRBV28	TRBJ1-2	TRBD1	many	CASSRDRGDYYGYTF
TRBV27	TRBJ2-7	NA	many	CASSRTAIDYEQYF
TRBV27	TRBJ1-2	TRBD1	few	CASSRTLTGVNYGYTF